This T cell receptor beta chain was identified in a study of cytomegalovirus exposure and HLA in healthy donors. Findings of the study overall: Per a later analysis, 15,000 to 20,000 TCR beta sequences showed association with HLA alleles at 0.05 false discovery rate.

On this clone itself: The antigen remains undetermined.

Germline trimming cut 8 bases from V and 5 bases from J; bases unmatched to any gene: 2. There are 12 residues in the CDR3. CDR1 SEHNR and CDR2 FQNEAQ come from the germline V gene (reference sequence). Primers included in the PCR were 60 Vbeta and 13 Jbeta primers. Sequencing was performed with immunoSEQ multiplex PCR; in TCRdb, only in-frame clones are kept and a portion is missing. This sample's table reports about 200,000 clones. The chain links TRBV7-9 to TRBJ1-4, with 7 bases matching TRBD1. Source material: PBMCs. This receptor was taken from a girl between 2 and 10 years old in good health and CMV-seropositive. CDR3 DNA: TGTGCCAGCCAGGGGGTAAATGAAAAACTGTTTTTT. Translating it yields CASQGVNEKLFF. Combining the CDR3 with reference TRBV7-9 and TRBJ1-4 gives the whole variable domain DTGVSQNPRHKITKRGQNVTFRCDPISEHNRLYWYRQTLGQGPEFLTYFQNEAQLEKSRLLSDRFSAERPKGSFSTLEIQRTEQGDSAMYLCASQGVNEKLFFGSGTQLSVL.